In its sample, the clone carrying this T cell receptor (beta chain) was seen once. The sample originates from a study of blood T cell repertoires in COVID-19. The CDR3 length is 15 residues. CDR1 and CDR2 (germline): MRHNA, SNTAGT. The V end was cut by 2 bases, the J end by 7 bases, with 12 bases between. The protocol was immunoSEQ multiplex PCR, while the TCRdb copy is restricted to in-frame clones and leaves out a portion. The data contain about 380,000 clones, 70% to 90% of them singletons. The sample comprised PBMCs or T cells enriched from blood (not recorded which). The chain carries TRBV6-4 and TRBJ1-6, with TRBD1 as a possible D gene (5 bases). The sequence came from a young woman who had recovered from COVID-19. DNA for the CDR3: TGTGCCAGCAGTGACGGAATGAAGGGGAATTCACCCCTCCACTTT. This translates into CASSDGMKGNSPLHF.